This entry concerns a single T cell receptor (beta chain). The data originate from a study of blood T cell repertoires in COVID-19. At the level of the study: From the United States, Italy and Spain came samples of acute and convalescent COVID-19. PBMCs, B-cell-depleted T cells, or T cells provided the cDNA or gDNA that made up the material.

Original handling: Amplified reference gene primers provided the basis for estimating nucleated cell counts. Only in-frame clones appear in the TCRdb table, and some are missing; sequencing was by immunoSEQ multiplex PCR. Clone size and the V and J calls come from that table; the DNA yielded D and trimming. The table has 150,000 to 200,000 clones, 85% to 90% seen once. This CDR3 comprises 17 residues. The germline V gene has CDR1 KGHSH and CDR2 LQKENI. The V gene end was trimmed by 0 bases and the J gene end by 4 bases; junction bases not matched to a gene: 8. The sequence was collected from a human donor in a cohort sampled during active COVID-19. Sequenced sample: peripheral blood. The chain recombines TRBV18 with TRBJ2-7; the match to TRBD2 covers 11 bases. The CDR3 here is CASSPPGLAGGIYEQYF. CDR3 nucleotides: TGTGCCAGCTCACCACCGGGCCTAGCGGGGGGCATTTACGAGCAGTACTTC.